This T cell receptor beta chain emerged from a study of radiation and T cells in renal cell carcinoma. Background on the study: Nephrectomy followed 15 Gy stereotactic body radiation by 4 weeks. General study results and limits: From baseline, blood top tumor clonotypes peaked at 2 weeks post-radiation.

The time point is: blood 2 weeks post-SBRT. Specified treatment: 15 Gy SBRT to primary tumor, nephrectomy 4 weeks later. Serial blood draws occurred at baseline and 2 and 4 weeks post-SBRT. The patient's renal cell carcinoma had clear cell pathology. The table lists this clone with a count of one. Its target is not known. Looked up from germline, CDR1 is MDHEN and CDR2 is SYDVKM. Trimming pared 5 bases from V and 3 bases from J, leaving 14 bases between. The CDR3 contains 14 residues. TCRdb's table, derived via immunoSEQ multiplex PCR, lists solely in-frame clones and lacks some. The sample carries tens of thousands of clones, approximately 83% recorded once.

The rearrangement uses TRBV28 and TRBJ2-7; tentative D call: TRBD2 (5 bases). The sequence came from a woman aged 50 to 60 with renal cell carcinoma. Sequences were derived from blood, sampled from a patient whose treatment included radiotherapy and nephrectomy. Written as DNA, the CDR3 is TGTGCCAGCAGTCGGTTCTCCGGGAACTACGAGCAGTACTTC. This translates into CASSRFSGNYEQYF.